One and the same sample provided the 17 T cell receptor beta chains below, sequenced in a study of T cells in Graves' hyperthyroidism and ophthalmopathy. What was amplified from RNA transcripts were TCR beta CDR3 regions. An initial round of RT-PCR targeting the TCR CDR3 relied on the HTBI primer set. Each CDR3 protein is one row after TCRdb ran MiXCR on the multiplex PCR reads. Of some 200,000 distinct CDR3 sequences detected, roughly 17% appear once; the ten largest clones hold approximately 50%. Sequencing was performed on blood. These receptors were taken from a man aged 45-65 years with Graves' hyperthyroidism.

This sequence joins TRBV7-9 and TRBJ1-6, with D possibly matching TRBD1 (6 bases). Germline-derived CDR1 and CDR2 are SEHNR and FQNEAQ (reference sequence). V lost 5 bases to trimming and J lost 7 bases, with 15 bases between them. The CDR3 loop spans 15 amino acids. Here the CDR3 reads CASSDPTGLNSPLHF. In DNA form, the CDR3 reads TGTGCCAGCAGCGACCCGACAGGACTAAATTCACCCCTCCACTTT. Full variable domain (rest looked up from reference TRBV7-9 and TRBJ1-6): DTGVSQNPRHKITKRGQNVTFRCDPISEHNRLYWYRQTLGQGPEFLTYFQNEAQLEKSRLLSDRFSAERPKGSFSTLEIQRTEQGDSAMYLCASSDPTGLNSPLHFGNGTRLTVT.

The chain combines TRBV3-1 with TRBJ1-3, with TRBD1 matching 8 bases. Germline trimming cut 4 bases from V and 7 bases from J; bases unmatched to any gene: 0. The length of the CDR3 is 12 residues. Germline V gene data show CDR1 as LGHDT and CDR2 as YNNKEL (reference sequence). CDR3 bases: TGTGCCAGCAGCCGACAGGGGAACACCATATATTTT. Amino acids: CASSRQGNTIYF.

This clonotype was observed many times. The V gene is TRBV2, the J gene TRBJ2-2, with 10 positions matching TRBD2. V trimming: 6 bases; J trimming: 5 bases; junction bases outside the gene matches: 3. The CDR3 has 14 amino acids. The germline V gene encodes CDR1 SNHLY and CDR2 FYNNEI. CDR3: CASSGLAETGELFF. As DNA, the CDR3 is TGTGCCAGCAGCGGACTAGCGGAGACCGGGGAGCTGTTTTTT.

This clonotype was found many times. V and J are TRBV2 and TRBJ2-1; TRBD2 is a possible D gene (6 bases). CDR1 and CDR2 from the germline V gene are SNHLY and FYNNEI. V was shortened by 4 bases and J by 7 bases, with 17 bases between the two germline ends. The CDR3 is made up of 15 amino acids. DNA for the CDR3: TGTGCCAGCAGTGGTTTTAGCGGAGCTTGGAATGAGCAGTTCTTC. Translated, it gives CASSGFSGAWNEQFF.

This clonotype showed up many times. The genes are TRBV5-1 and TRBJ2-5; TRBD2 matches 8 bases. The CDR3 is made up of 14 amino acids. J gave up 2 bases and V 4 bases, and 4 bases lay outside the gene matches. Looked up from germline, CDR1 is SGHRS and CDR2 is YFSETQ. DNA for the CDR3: TGCGCCAGCAGCGGAACTAGCGGTCAAGAGACCCAGTACTTC. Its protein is CASSGTSGQETQYF.

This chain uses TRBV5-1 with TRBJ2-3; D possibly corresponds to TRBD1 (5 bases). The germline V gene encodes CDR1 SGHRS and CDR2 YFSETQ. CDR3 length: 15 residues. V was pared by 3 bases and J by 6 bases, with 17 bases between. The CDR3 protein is CASSSTGQGYDTQYF. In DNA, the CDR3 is TGCGCCAGCAGCTCCACTGGGCAGGGTTACGATACGCAGTATTTT.

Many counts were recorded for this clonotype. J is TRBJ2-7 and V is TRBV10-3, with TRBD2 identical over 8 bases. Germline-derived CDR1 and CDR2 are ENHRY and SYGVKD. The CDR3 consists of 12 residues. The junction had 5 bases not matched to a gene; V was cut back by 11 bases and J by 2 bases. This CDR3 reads CAANSGAYEQYF. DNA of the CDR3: TGTGCCGCGAATAGCGGGGCCTACGAGCAGTACTTC.

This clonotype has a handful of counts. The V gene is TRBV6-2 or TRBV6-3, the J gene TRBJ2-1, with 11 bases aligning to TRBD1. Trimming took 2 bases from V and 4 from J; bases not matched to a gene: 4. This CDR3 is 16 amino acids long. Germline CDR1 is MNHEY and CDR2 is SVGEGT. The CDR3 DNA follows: TGTGCCAGCAGTTACCCGGACAGGGGGCCTTACAATGAGCAGTTCTTC. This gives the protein CASSYPDRGPYNEQFF.

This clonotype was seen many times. This chain's CDR3 is CASSPYGTVQETQYF. CDR3 bases: TGTGCCAGCAGCCCTTACGGGACAGTCCAAGAGACCCAGTACTTC. V is TRBV3-1 and J is TRBJ2-5; the match to TRBD1 covers 7 bases. The junction had 6 bases not matched to a gene; V was cut back by 4 bases and J by 1 base. CDR3 size: 15 residues. The germline V gene has CDR1 LGHDT and CDR2 YNNKEL (reference sequence).

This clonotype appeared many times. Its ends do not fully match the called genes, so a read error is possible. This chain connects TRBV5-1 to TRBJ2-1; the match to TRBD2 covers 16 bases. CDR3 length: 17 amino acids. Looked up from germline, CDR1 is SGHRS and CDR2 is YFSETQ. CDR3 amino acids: CASSLAGLAGGYNEQFF. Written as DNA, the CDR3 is TGTGCCAGCAGTTTGGCGGGACTAGCGGGAGGGTACAATGAGCAGTTCTTC.

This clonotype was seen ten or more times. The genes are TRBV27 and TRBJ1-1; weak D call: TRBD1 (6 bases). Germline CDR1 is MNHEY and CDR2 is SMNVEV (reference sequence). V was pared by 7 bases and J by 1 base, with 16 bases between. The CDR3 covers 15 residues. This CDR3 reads CASTPLGAGNTEAFF. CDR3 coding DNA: TGTGCCAGCACCCCCCTGGGGGCGGGGAACACTGAAGCTTTCTTT.

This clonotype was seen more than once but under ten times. The CDR3 DNA sequence: TGTGCCAGCAGCTTTGGCGGGAGGACGACAGATACGCAGTATTTT. Residues: CASSFGGRTTDTQYF. The chain is built from TRBV5-8 and TRBJ2-3; TRBD2 matches at 8 bases. The CDR3 runs 15 residues. Trimming cost V 2 bases and J 3 bases; bases outside gene matches: 5. Germline-derived CDR1 and CDR2 are SGHTS and YDEGEE.

The CDR3 nucleotides are TGCGCCAGCAGCCAGGGGGACAGGGGGAATCAGCCCCAGCATTTT. Encoded protein: CASSQGDRGNQPQHF. The chain recombines TRBV4-1 with TRBJ1-5; 11 bases are shared with TRBD1. The germline gives CDR1 MGHRA, CDR2 YSYEKL. This CDR3 comprises 15 residues. Trimming took 3 bases from V and 4 from J; bases not matched to a gene: 2.

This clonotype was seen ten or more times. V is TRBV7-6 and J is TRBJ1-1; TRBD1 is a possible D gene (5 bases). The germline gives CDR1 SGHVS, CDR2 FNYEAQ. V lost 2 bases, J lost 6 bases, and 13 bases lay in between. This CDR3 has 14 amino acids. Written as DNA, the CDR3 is TGTGCCAGCAGCTTATTAGAGGGGATGGCTGAAGCTTTCTTT. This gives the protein CASSLLEGMAEAFF.

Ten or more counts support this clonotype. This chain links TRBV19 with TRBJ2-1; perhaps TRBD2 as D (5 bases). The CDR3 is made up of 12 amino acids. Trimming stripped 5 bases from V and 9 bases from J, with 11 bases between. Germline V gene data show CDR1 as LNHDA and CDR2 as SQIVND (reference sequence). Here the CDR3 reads CASSLRGTEQFF. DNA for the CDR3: TGTGCCAGTAGTCTCCGGGGAACTGAGCAGTTCTTC.

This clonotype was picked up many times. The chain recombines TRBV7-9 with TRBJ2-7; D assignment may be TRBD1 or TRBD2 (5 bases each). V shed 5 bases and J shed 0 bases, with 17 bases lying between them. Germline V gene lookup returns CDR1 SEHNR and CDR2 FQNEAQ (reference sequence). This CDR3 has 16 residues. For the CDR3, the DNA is TGTGCCAGCAGCCTCCCACCGGGACGGAGCTCCTACGAGCAGTACTTC. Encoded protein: CASSLPPGRSSYEQYF.

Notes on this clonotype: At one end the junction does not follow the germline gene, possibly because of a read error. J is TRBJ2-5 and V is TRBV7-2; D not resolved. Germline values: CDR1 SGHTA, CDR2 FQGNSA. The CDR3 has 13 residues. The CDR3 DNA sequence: TGTGCCGGCAGCTTAGAATTTGGTGGGACCCAGTACTTC. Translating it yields CAGSLEFGGTQYF. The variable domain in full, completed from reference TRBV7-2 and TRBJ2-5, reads GAGVSQSPSNKVTEKGKDVELRCDPISGHTALYWYRQSLGQGLEFLIYFQGNSAPDKSGLPSDRFSAERTGGSVSTLTIQRTQQEDSAVYLCAGSLEFGGTQYFGPGTRLLVL.